Sequencing of this TCR beta chain was carried out in a study of PD-1 blockade in classical Hodgkin lymphoma. Exposure to brentuximab vedotin varied, and each patient had relapsed following autologous stem cell transplantation. Isolation of CD8+ T cells from thawed PBMCs used magnetic negative selection. This table comes from immunoSEQ multiplex PCR, and its TCRdb copy is limited to in-frame clones, with some not included. The repertoire includes around 13,000 clones, approximately 79% of them detected once, and less than 25% sits in the top ten. This CDR3 is built from 12 residues. Per germline, CDR1 MNHEY and CDR2 SMNVEV (reference sequence). Between the trimmed V and J ends, which lost 11 bases and 4 bases, there was a span of 11 bases.

The specimen comprised CD8+ T cells from blood, sampled at baseline. This chain uses TRBV27 with TRBJ2-2; D is perhaps TRBD2 (5 bases). The source of this sequence is a human donor with classical Hodgkin lymphoma. The DNA of the CDR3 is TGTGCCGGTAGGGCGGGCACCGGGGAGCTGTTTTTT. Protein product: CAGRAGTGELFF.